This record covers a single T cell receptor beta chain. Those enrolled, adults aged roughly 18 to 100 years, came from fewer than 25 US areas. The entry originates in a study of blood T cell repertoires in COVID-19. On the study more broadly: The study drew acute and convalescent COVID-19 samples from the United States, Italy and Spain. T cells, B-cell-depleted T cells, or PBMCs provided the cDNA or gDNA that served as material.

Germline V gene data show CDR1 as SQVTM and CDR2 as ANQGSEA. Trimming took off 1 base at V and 6 bases at J, with 10 bases between the two ends. This CDR3 spans 12 amino acids. Study processing details: Amplifying reference gene primers gave estimates of nucleated cell counts. The data were produced by immunoSEQ multiplex PCR, yet TCRdb's version contains in-frame clones alone and is incomplete. The DNA gave D and trimming, while V, J and clone size come from that table. The table records more than 200,000 clones, roughly 87% of them present only once. The TCR comes from a young man who had recovered from COVID-19. The J gene is TRBJ2-7, the V gene TRBV29-1; D unclear. Sequencing used PBMCs or T cells enriched from blood (not recorded which). CDR3 DNA: TGCAGCGTTGAAGGAATGAGGTCCGAGCAGTACTTC. This translates into CSVEGMRSEQYF.